This is a list of T cell receptor beta chains from one sample in a study of shared clonotypes between healthy human individuals. Using immunoSEQ multiplex PCR, the repertoire was profiled, and TCRdb retains in-frame clones only, with some absent. Here the sample spans about 2.4 million clones, about 92% being singletons. The sequencing sample was made of naive CD4+ T cells sorted from blood. These receptors were collected from a man aged 18 to 30 in good health. The CDR3 runs from the conserved cysteine through the conserved F or W. D genes are given only for firm matches. Rows give clone size only sometimes, using once, few, many, or a class for an expanded clone.

j_call: TRBJ2-1
v_call: TRBV7-2
d_call: TRBD2
clone_size: -
cdr3_nt: TGTGCCAGCAGCTTAAGTGGGGGGGTATACAATGAGCAGTTCTTC
cdr3_aa: CASSLSGGVYNEQFF

j_call: TRBJ2-7
v_call: TRBV5-5
d_call: TRBD2
clone_size: -
cdr3_nt: TGTGCCAGCAGCTTCAGGCTAGCGGGCCCCTACGAGCAGTACTTC
cdr3_aa: CASSFRLAGPYEQYF

j_call: TRBJ2-7
v_call: TRBV2
d_call: -
clone_size: -
cdr3_nt: TGTGCCAGCAGTGAAGCGACCGAGCAGTACTTC
cdr3_aa: CASSEATEQYF

j_call: TRBJ1-5
v_call: TRBV10-3
d_call: -
clone_size: -
cdr3_nt: TGTGCCATCAGTGAGTCGGGAGGGTCGAATCAGCCCCAGCATTTT
cdr3_aa: CAISESGGSNQPQHF

j_call: TRBJ2-1
v_call: TRBV5-4
d_call: TRBD1
clone_size: -
cdr3_nt: TGTGCCAGCAGCTCGAGACAGGGAACGGGCAATGAGCAGTTCTTC
cdr3_aa: CASSSRQGTGNEQFF

j_call: TRBJ1-3
v_call: TRBV5-5
d_call: -
clone_size: -
cdr3_nt: TGTGCCAGCAGCTTGTTACCAGGTGCTGGAAACACCATATATTTT
cdr3_aa: CASSLLPGAGNTIYF

j_call: TRBJ2-2
v_call: TRBV7-2
d_call: -
clone_size: -
cdr3_nt: TGTGCCAGCAGCTCAGGGACATTGAACACCGGGGAGCTGTTTTTT
cdr3_aa: CASSSGTLNTGELFF

j_call: TRBJ2-1
v_call: TRBV5-4
d_call: -
clone_size: -
cdr3_nt: TGTGCCAGCAGCTTGTATGAGAGGAATGAGCAGTTCTTC
cdr3_aa: CASSLYERNEQFF

j_call: TRBJ2-1
v_call: TRBV9
d_call: TRBD2
clone_size: -
cdr3_nt: TGTGCCAGCAGCCCTAGCGGATCCTACAATGAGCAGTTCTTC
cdr3_aa: CASSPSGSYNEQFF

j_call: TRBJ1-3
v_call: TRBV6-5
d_call: -
clone_size: once
cdr3_nt: TGTGCCAGCAGTTACTCGATAGGAGGGAACACCATATATTTT
cdr3_aa: CASSYSIGGNTIYF

j_call: TRBJ2-1
v_call: TRBV2
d_call: -
clone_size: -
cdr3_nt: TGTGCCAGCAGGAAAGAAAGGGGGTTCCTAGAGCAGTTCTTC
cdr3_aa: CASRKERGFLEQFF

j_call: TRBJ1-2
v_call: TRBV30
d_call: -
clone_size: -
cdr3_nt: TGTGCCTGGAGTGGGGGGGTCAACTATGGCTACACCTTC
cdr3_aa: CAWSGGVNYGYTF

j_call: TRBJ2-7
v_call: TRBV9
d_call: -
clone_size: -
cdr3_nt: TGTGCCAGCAGTAAGCCGGGCCCCTACGAGCAGTACTTC
cdr3_aa: CASSKPGPYEQYF

j_call: TRBJ2-1
v_call: TRBV6-5
d_call: TRBD2
clone_size: -
cdr3_nt: TGTGCCAGCAGTTTAAGGCGTCTAGCGGGAGTTCATGAGCAGTTCTTC
cdr3_aa: CASSLRRLAGVHEQFF

j_call: TRBJ1-4
v_call: TRBV5-5
d_call: -
clone_size: -
cdr3_nt: TGTGCCAGCAGCTTGGTGGGGAACCTTAATGAAAAACTGTTTTTT
cdr3_aa: CASSLVGNLNEKLFF

j_call: TRBJ2-7
v_call: TRBV28
d_call: TRBD1
clone_size: -
cdr3_nt: TGTGCCAGCAGTGCGCCCGGACAGGGGGCAGAAGAGCAGTACTTC
cdr3_aa: CASSAPGQGAEEQYF

j_call: TRBJ2-3
v_call: TRBV2
d_call: TRBD2
clone_size: -
cdr3_nt: TGTGCCAGCAGAGGTAGCGGGGGGGCCCAGACAGATACGCAGTATTTT
cdr3_aa: CASRGSGGAQTDTQYF

j_call: TRBJ2-3
v_call: TRBV9
d_call: TRBD2
clone_size: -
cdr3_nt: TGTGCCAGCAGCGTAGGGTCTAGCGGGGGGGCTAGCACAGATACGCAGTATTTT
cdr3_aa: CASSVGSSGGASTDTQYF

j_call: TRBJ2-5
v_call: TRBV28
d_call: -
clone_size: -
cdr3_nt: TGTGCCAGCAGTTTGTCGGGGACCCAGTACTTC
cdr3_aa: CASSLSGTQYF

j_call: TRBJ2-7
v_call: TRBV7-9
d_call: -
clone_size: -
cdr3_nt: TGTGCCAGCAGCCTAGCCGGGACCTACGAGCAGTACTTC
cdr3_aa: CASSLAGTYEQYF

j_call: TRBJ2-7
v_call: TRBV6-6
d_call: -
clone_size: -
cdr3_nt: TGTGCCAGCAGTTGGTTGTCAGTTGGCGAGCAGTACTTC
cdr3_aa: CASSWLSVGEQYF

j_call: TRBJ2-7
v_call: TRBV6-5
d_call: TRBD1
clone_size: once
cdr3_nt: TGTGCCAGCAGTACGGGACAGCACTCCTACGAGCAGTACTTC
cdr3_aa: CASSTGQHSYEQYF

j_call: TRBJ2-1
v_call: TRBV7-9
d_call: -
clone_size: -
cdr3_nt: TGTGCCAGCAGCTTACCCACCGGTGCCGCGGGTTACAATGAGCAGTTCTTC
cdr3_aa: CASSLPTGAAGYNEQFF